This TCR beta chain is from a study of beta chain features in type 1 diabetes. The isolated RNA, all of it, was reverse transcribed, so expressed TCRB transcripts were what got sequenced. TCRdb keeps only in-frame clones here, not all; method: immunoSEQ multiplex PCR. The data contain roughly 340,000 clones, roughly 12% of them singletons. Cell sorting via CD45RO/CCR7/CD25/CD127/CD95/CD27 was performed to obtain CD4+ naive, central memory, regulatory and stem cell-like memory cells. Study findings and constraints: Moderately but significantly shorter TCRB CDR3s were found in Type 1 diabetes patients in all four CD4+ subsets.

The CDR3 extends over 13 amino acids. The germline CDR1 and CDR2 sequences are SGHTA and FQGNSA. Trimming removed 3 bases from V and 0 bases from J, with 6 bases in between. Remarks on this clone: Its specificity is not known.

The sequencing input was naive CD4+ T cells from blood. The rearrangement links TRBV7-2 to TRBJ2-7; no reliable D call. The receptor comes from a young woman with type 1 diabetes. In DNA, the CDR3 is TGTGCCAGCAGCTTTGGGCTCTCCTACGAGCAGTACTTC. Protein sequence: CASSFGLSYEQYF. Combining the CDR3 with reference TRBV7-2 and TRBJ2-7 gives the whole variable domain GAGVSQSPSNKVTEKGKDVELRCDPISGHTALYWYRQSLGQGLEFLIYFQGNSAPDKSGLPSDRFSAERTGGSVSTLTIQRTQQEDSAVYLCASSFGLSYEQYFGPGTRLTVT.